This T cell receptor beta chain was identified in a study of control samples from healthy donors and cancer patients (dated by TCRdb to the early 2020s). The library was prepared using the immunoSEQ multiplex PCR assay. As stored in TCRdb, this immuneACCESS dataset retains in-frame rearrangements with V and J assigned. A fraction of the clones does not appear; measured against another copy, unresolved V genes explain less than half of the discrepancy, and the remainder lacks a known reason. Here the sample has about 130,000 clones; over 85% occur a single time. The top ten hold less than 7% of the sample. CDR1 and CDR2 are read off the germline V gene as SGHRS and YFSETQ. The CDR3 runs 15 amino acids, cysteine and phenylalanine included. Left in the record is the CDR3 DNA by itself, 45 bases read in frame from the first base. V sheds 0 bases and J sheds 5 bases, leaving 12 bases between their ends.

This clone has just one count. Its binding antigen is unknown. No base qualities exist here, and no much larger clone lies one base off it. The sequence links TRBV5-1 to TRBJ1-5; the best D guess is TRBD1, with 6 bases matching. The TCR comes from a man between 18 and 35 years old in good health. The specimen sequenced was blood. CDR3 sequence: CASSLEGTLDQPQHF. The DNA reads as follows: TGCGCCAGCAGCTTGGAGGGGACATTGGATCAGCCCCAGCATTTT.